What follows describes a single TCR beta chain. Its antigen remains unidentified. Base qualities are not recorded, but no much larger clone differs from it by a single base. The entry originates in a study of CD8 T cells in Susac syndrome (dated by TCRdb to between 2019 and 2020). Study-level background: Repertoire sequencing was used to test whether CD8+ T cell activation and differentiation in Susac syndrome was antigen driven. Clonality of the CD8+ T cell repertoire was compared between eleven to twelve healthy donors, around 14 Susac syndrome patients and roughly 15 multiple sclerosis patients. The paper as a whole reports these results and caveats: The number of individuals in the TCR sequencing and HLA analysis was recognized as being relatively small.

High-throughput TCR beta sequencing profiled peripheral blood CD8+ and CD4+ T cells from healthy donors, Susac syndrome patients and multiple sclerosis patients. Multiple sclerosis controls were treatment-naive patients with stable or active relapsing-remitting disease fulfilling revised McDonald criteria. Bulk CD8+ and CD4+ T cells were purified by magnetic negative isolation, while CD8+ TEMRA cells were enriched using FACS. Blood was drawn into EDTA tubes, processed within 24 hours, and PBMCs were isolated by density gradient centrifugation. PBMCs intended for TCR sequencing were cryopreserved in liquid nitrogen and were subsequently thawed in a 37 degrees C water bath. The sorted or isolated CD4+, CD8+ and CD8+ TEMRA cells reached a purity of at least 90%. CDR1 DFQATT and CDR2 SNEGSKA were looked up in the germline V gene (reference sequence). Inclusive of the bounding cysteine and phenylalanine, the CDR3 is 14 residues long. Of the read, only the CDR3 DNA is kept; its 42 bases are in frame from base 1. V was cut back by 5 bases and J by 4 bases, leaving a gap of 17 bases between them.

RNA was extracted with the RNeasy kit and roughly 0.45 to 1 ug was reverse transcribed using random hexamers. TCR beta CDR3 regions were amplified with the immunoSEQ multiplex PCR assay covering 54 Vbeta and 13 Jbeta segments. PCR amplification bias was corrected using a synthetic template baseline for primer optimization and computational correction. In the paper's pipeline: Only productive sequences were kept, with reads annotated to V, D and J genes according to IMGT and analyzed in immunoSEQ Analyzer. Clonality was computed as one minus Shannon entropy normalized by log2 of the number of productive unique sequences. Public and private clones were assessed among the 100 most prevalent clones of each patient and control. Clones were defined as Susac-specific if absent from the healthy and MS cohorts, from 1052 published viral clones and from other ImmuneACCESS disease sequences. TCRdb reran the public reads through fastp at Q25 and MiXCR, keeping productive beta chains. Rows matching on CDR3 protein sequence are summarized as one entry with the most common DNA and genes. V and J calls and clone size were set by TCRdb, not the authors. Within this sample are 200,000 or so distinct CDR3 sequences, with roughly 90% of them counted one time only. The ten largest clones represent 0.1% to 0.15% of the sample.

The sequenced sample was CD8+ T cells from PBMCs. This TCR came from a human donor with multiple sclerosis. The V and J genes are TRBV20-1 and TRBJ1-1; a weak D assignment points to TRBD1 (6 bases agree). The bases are TGCAGTGCTCGGGGCGAGGGGGGTTCCACTGAAGCTTTCTTT. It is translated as CSARGEGGSTEAFF.